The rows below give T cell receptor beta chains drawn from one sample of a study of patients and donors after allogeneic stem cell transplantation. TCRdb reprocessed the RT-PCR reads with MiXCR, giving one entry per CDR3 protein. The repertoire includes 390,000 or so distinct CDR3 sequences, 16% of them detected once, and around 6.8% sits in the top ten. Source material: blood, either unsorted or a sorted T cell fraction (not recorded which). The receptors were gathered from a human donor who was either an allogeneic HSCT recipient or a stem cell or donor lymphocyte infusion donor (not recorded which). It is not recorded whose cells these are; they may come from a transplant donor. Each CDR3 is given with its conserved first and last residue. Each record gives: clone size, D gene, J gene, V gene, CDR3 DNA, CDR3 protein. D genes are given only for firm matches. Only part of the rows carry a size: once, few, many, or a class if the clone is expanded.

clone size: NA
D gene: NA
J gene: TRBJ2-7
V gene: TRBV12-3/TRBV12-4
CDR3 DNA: TGTGCCAGCAGTTTGGAGGGGGCGGTGTACGAGCAGTACTTC
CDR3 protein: CASSLEGAVYEQYF

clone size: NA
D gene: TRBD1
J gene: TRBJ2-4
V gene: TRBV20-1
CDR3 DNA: TGCAAGGGGATAGCCGGGACAGCTGAAAACATTCAGTACTTC
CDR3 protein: CKGIAGTAENIQYF

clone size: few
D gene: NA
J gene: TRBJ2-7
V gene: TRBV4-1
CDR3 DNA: TGCGCCAGCAGCTATGACTCCGGCTACGAGCAGTACTTC
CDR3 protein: CASSYDSGYEQYF

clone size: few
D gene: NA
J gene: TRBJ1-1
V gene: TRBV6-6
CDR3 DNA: TGTGCCGCCAAGGGGGGGAACACTGAAGCTTTCTTT
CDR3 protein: CAAKGGNTEAFF

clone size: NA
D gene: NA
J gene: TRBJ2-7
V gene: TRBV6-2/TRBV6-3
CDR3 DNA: TGTGCCAGCAGTTACTCGAATTCGGGACCCTACGAGCAGTACTTC
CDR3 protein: CASSYSNSGPYEQYF

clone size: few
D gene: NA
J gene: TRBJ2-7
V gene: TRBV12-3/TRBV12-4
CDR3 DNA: TGTGCCAGCAGTTTCCGGGGGCCCTCCTACGAGCAGTACTTC
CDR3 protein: CASSFRGPSYEQYF

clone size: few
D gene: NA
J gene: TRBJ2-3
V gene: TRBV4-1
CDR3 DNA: TGCGCCAGCAGCCAAGAGGGTTTCCCCGGACTATGGCCCCCCGATACGCAGTATTTT
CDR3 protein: CASSQEGFPGLWPPDTQYF

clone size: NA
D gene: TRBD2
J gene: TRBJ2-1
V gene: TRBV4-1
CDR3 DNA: TGCGCCAGCAGCCGGACCCCACTAGCGGGAGGGCTCAATGAGCAGTTCTTC
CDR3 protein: CASSRTPLAGGLNEQFF

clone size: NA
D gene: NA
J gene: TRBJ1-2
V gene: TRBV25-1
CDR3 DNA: TGTGCCAGCAGTGAAGCCCACAGGGAATTTAACTATGGCTACACCTTC
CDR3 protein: CASSEAHREFNYGYTF

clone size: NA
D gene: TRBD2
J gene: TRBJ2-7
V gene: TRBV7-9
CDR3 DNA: TGTGCCAGCAGCGCGGGACTAGTTGAGTACTTC
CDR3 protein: CASSAGLVEYF

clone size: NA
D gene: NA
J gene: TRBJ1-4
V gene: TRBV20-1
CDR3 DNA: TGCAGTGCACCTATAAGGGGAACTAATGAAAAACTGTTTTTT
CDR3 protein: CSAPIRGTNEKLFF

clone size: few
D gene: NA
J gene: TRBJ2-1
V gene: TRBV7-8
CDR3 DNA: TGTGCCAGCAGCTTAGAGCAGCTCCACAATGAGCAGTTCTTC
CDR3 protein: CASSLEQLHNEQFF

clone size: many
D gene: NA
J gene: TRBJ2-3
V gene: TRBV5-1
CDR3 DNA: TGCGCCAGCAGCTTCCAGGGGGGACACACAGATACGCAGTATTTT
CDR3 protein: CASSFQGGHTDTQYF

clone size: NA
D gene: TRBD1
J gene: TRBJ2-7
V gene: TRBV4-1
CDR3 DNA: TGCGCCAGCAGCCACGGCAGGGGGCGAGAGCAGTACTTC
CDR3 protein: CASSHGRGREQYF

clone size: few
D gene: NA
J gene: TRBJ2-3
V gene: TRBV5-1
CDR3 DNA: TGCGCCAGCATGAGGGGCCTGCCAACTAGCACAGATACGCAGTATTTT
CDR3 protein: CASMRGLPTSTDTQYF

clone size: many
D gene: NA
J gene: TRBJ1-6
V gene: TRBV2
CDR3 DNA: TGTGCCAGCAGTGTACGAACTACAGGGAGTTCACCCCTCCACTTT
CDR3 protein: CASSVRTTGSSPLHF

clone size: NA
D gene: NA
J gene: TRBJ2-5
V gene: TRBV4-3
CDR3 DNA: TGCGCCAGCAGCCAAGATATAGGGAGACCCGAGACCCAGTACTTC
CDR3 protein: CASSQDIGRPETQYF

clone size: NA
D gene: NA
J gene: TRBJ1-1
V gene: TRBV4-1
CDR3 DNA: TGCGCCAGCAGCCACCTTTTCAGGGTCCCTGAAGCTTTCTTT
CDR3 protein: CASSHLFRVPEAFF

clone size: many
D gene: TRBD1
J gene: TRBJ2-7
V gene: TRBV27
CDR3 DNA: TGTGCCAGCAGTTCCATTTTAGGGACAGGAGGGTACGAGCAGTACTTC
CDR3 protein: CASSSILGTGGYEQYF

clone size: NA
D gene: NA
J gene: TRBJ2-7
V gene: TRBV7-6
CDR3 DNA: TGTGCCAGCAGCTTAGGAGGGGCATCCTACGAGCAGTACTTC
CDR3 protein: CASSLGGASYEQYF

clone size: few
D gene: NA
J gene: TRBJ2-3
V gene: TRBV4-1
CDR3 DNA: TGCGCCAGCAGCCAAGTGTCAGGGACTACGCAGTATTTT
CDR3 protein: CASSQVSGTTQYF

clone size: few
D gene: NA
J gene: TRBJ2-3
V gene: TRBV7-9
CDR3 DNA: TGTGCCAGCAGCTTTACCGGACGAAGCACAGATACGCAGTATTTT
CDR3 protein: CASSFTGRSTDTQYF

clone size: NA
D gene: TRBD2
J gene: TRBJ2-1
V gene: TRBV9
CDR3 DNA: TGTGCCAGCAGCCCAGCTGGACTAGCTATTTACAATGAGCAGTTCTTC
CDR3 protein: CASSPAGLAIYNEQFF

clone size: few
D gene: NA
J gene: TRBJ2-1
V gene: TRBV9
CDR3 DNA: TGTGCCAGCAGCGTCCAACTCAGGGGAAATGAGCAGTTCTTC
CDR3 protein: CASSVQLRGNEQFF

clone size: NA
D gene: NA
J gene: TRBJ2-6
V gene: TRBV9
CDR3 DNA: TGTGCCAGCAGCCTCAAATCTCTCACGGCGGGGGCCAACGTCCTGACTTTC
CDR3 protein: CASSLKSLTAGANVLTF

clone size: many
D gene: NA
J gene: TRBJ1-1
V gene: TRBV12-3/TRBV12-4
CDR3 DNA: TGTGCCAGCACCAGCGACATGTCCACTGAAGCTTTCTTT
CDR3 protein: CASTSDMSTEAFF

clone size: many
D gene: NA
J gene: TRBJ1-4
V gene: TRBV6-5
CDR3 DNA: TGTGCCAGCAGTCGTGGAGGAAAACTGTTTTTT
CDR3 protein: CASSRGGKLFF

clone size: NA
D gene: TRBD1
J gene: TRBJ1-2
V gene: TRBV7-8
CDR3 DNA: TGTGCCAGCAGCTTACGACAGGGACACTATGGCTACACCTTC
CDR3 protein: CASSLRQGHYGYTF

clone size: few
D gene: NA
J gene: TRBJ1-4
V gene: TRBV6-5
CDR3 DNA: TGTGCCAGCAGTTACTCGGGGGCAACTAATGAAAAACTGTTTTTT
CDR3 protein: CASSYSGATNEKLFF

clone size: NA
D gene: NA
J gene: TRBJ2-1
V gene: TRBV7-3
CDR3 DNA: TGTGCCAGCAGCTTAAGGGGGGCGGGCATCTACAATGAGCAGTTCTTC
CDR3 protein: CASSLRGAGIYNEQFF

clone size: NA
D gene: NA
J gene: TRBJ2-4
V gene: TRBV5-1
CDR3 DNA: TGCGCCAGCAGCCGGGTCGAGAAAAACATTCAGTACTTC
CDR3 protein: CASSRVEKNIQYF

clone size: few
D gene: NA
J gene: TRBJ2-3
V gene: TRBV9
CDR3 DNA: TGTGCCAGCAGCCGGGGACTCAGCACAGATACGCAGTATTTT
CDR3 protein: CASSRGLSTDTQYF

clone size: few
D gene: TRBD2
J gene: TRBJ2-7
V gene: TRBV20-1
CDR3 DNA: TGCAGTGCGCGGACTAGCGGGCTTTTCTACGAGCAGTACTTC
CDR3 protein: CSARTSGLFYEQYF

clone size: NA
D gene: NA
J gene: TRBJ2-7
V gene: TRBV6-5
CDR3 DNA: TGTGCCAGCAGTTACCCCCCCGGTAACGAGCAGTACTTC
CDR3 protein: CASSYPPGNEQYF

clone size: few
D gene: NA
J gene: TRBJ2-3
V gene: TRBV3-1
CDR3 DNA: TGTGCCAGCAGCCAAAGACGGTGGGGGGACATCGGCACAGATACGCAGTATTTT
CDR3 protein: CASSQRRWGDIGTDTQYF

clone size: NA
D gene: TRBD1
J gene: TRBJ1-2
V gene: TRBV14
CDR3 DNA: TGTGCCAGCAGCCAAGTCGGACAGGGGGCACCCCTTAACTATGGCTACACCTTC
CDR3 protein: CASSQVGQGAPLNYGYTF

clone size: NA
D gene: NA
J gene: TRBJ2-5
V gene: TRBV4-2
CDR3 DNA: TGTGCCAGCAGCCCCAGACTAGAGTTGAGCCAAGAGACCCAGTACTTC
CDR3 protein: CASSPRLELSQETQYF

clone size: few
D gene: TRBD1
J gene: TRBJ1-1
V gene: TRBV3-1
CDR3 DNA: TGTGCCAGCAGCCCCGACAGGGGGCGGAACACTGAAGCTTTCTTT
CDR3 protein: CASSPDRGRNTEAFF

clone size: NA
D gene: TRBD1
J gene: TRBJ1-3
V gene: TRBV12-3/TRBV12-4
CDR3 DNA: TGTGCCAGCAGCAAAGGGGACAGGGCGTGGGGAAACACCATATATTTT
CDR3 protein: CASSKGDRAWGNTIYF

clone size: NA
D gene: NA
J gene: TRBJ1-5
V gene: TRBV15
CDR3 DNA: TGTGCCACCAGCATGATGGGGGGAGCCCAGCCCCAGCATTTT
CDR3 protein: CATSMMGGAQPQHF

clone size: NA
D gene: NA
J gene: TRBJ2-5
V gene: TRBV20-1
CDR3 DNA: TGCAGTGCTAGACCAGGGAAGAAGACCCAGTACTTC
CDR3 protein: CSARPGKKTQYF

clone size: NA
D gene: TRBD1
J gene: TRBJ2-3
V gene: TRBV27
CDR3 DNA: TGTGCCAGCAGTTGGCTGACAGGGGGCACAGATACGCAGTATTTT
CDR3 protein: CASSWLTGGTDTQYF

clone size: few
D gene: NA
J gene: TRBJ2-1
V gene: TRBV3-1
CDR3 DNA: TGTGCCAGCAGCCCCAGCGAACACAATGAGCAGTTCTTC
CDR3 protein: CASSPSEHNEQFF

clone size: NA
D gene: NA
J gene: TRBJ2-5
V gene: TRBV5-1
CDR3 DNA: TGCGCCAGCAGCGCCAGACTCGGGGAGACCCAGTACTTC
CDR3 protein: CASSARLGETQYF

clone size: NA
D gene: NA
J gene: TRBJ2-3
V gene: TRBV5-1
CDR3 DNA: TGCGCCAGCACCCAAGTGTGGGACGATACGCAGTATTTT
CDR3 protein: CASTQVWDDTQYF

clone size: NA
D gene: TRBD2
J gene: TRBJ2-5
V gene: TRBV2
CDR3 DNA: TGTGCCAGCAGTGAGCGGGGACTAGGGGCCCAGTACTTC
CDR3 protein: CASSERGLGAQYF

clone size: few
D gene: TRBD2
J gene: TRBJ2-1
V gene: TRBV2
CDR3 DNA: TGTGCCACCAGAGGTGTCGGGGGGAGGAATGAGCAGTTCTTC
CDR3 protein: CATRGVGGRNEQFF

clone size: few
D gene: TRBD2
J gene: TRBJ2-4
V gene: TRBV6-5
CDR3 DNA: TGTGCCAGCAGTTACAGCGGGACAAACATTCAGTACTTC
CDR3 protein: CASSYSGTNIQYF

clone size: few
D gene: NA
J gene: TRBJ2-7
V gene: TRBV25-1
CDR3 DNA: TGTGCCAGCAGTGATGCAGGGTCTCTCTACGAGCAGTACTTC
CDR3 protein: CASSDAGSLYEQYF

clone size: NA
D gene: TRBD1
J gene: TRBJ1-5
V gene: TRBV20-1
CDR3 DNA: TGCAGTGCAAAACAGGGGAGAGATCAGCCCCAGCATTTT
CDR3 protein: CSAKQGRDQPQHF

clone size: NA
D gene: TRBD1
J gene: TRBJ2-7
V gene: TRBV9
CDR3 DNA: TGTGCCAGCAGCGGTCGGGACAGGGTATTCGAGCAGTACTTC
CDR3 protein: CASSGRDRVFEQYF

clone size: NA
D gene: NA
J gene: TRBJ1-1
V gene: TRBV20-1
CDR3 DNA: TGCAGTGCTAGAATAGCACAGATTTTCGAAGCTTTCTTT
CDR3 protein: CSARIAQIFEAFF

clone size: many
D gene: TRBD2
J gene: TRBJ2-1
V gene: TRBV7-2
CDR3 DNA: TGTGCCAGCAGCGGGGGGGTCTACAATGAGCAGTTCTTC
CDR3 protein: CASSGGVYNEQFF

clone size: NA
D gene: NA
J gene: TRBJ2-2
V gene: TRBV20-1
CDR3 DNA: TGCAGTGCTAGAGGACGGGGGGCGACCGCCGGGGAGCTGTTTTTT
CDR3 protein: CSARGRGATAGELFF

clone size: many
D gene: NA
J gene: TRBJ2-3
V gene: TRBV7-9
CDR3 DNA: TGTGCCAGCAGCTTAAGGTGGCTGAACACAGATACGCAGTATTTT
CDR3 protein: CASSLRWLNTDTQYF

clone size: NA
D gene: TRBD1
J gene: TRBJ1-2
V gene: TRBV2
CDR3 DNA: TGTGCCAGCAGTGAGGACAGGGACTATGGCTACACCTTC
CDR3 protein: CASSEDRDYGYTF